These 16 T cell receptor beta chains share one sample of origin, sequenced in a study of blood T cell repertoires in COVID-19 (dated by TCRdb to the early 2020s). The library was generated by the immunoSEQ multiplex PCR assay. TCRdb holds this immuneACCESS table with in-frame rearrangements only. Some clones are missing; in checked studies, unresolved V genes explain under half, and the rest has no known cause. The sample table contains over 200,000 clones; only one count was recorded for around nine tenths of them. The ten largest clones capture just under 9% of the sample. The specimen was PBMCs or T cells enriched from blood (not recorded which). These receptors came from a man between 35 and 55 years old who had recovered from COVID-19.

The rearrangement uses TRBV7-3 and TRBJ2-1, with a possible D match to TRBD1 (6 bases). CDR1 and CDR2 (germline): SGHTA, FQGTGA. CDR3 length equals 15 residues. Deletions cut 5 bases from V and 4 bases from J, with 15 bases between. CDR3 residues: CASSRQGQEYNEQFF. The CDR3 DNA follows: TGTGCCAGCAGCCGTCAGGGACAAGAGTACAATGAGCAGTTCTTC.

The chain employs TRBV28 and TRBJ2-2, with 8 bases fitting TRBD1. This CDR3 contains 16 residues. V trimming: 9 bases; J trimming: 1 base; junction bases outside the gene matches: 10. Germline V gene lookup returns CDR1 MDHEN and CDR2 SYDVKM. In nucleotides, the CDR3 is TGTGCCAGTAGAAATCCGGGACAGGTGAACACCGGGGAGCTGTTTTTT. Translated: CASRNPGQVNTGELFF. The whole variable domain, remainder taken from reference TRBV28 and TRBJ2-2, is DVKVTQSSRYLVKRTGEKVFLECVQDMDHENMFWYRQDPGLGLRLIYFSYDVKMKEKGDIPEGYSVSREKKERFSLILESASTNQTSMYLCASRNPGQVNTGELFFGEGSRLTVL.

V gene TRBV6-5 combines with J gene TRBJ1-2, with D perhaps matching TRBD1 (5 bases). The germline V and J ends were trimmed by 6 bases and 1 base, with 9 bases remaining between them. Per germline, CDR1 MNHEY and CDR2 SVGAGI. There are 13 residues in the CDR3. Here the CDR3 DNA reads TGTGCCAGCAGGCAGGGTGGTAACTATGGCTACACCTTC. This sequence encodes CASRQGGNYGYTF.

The V and J genes are TRBV27 and TRBJ1-5; no clear D. V gave up 4 bases and J gave up 9 bases, with 16 bases separating them. The CDR3 sequence is 14 residues long. From germline, CDR1 is MNHEY and CDR2 SMNVEV (reference sequence). Here the CDR3 reads CASSWKRAEGPQHF. The CDR3 nucleotides are TGTGCCAGCAGTTGGAAACGCGCTGAGGGGCCCCAGCATTTT.

The chain is built from TRBV6-6 and TRBJ2-7; D is uncertain. Trimming shortened V by 5 bases and J by 3 bases, and 14 bases separated the two germline ends. CDR1 is MNHNY and CDR2 is SVGAGI in the germline V gene (reference sequence). The CDR3 contains 14 residues. The CDR3 nucleotides are TGTGCCAGCAGTAAACCAGGAACTTACTACGAGCAGTACTTC. Translated: CASSKPGTYYEQYF.

This clone was detected only once. This CDR3 is CASSLGTVATNEKLFF. The CDR3, as DNA: TGTGCCAGCAGCTTGGGGACAGTTGCAACTAATGAAAAACTGTTTTTT. The chain employs TRBV7-9 and TRBJ1-4, with 7 bases that match TRBD1. Unmatched junction bases numbered 4, after V lost 3 bases and J lost 0 bases. Germline V gives CDR1 SEHNR, CDR2 FQNEAQ (reference sequence). The CDR3 totals 16 residues.

The chain is built from TRBV12-3 or TRBV12-4 and TRBJ1-1; D uncertain. There are 12 residues in the CDR3. V dropped 7 bases and J dropped 1 base, with 7 bases sitting between them. This chain's CDR3 is CASTYQNTEAFF. CDR3 DNA sequence: TGTGCCAGCACCTATCAGAACACTGAAGCTTTCTTT.

This sequence joins TRBV9 and TRBJ1-1; possibly TRBD1 for D (6 bases). Trimming took off 0 bases at V and 4 bases at J, with 10 bases between the two ends. The CDR3 totals 14 residues. From germline, CDR1 is SGDLS and CDR2 YYNGEE. In DNA form, the CDR3 reads TGTGCCAGCAGCGTAGTATTAGGGGGCACTGAAGCTTTCTTT. It is translated as CASSVVLGGTEAFF.

The gene calls are TRBV6-5 and TRBJ1-4; D uncertain. This CDR3 region has 13 residues. With 2 bases removed from V and 4 bases from J, the gap between germline ends came to 5 bases. CDR1 and CDR2 (germline): MNHEY, SVGAGI. CDR3 in DNA: TGTGCCAGCAGTTACCGGGGTAATGAAAAACTGTTTTTT. Its protein is CASSYRGNEKLFF.

V is TRBV5-1 and J is TRBJ2-7; 14 bases agree with TRBD2. V lost 4 bases and J lost 6; bases outside the gene matches: 6. From germline, CDR1 is SGHRS and CDR2 YFSETQ. CDR3 length: 15 residues. The CDR3 protein is CASSQGLAGVSEQYF. In DNA, the CDR3 is TGCGCCAGCAGCCAGGGACTAGCGGGAGTCTCCGAGCAGTACTTC.

The chain couples TRBV4-1 to TRBJ2-7; 9 bases agree with TRBD1. Germline V gene data show CDR1 as MGHRA and CDR2 as YSYEKL. CDR3 length: 16 residues. The trim removed 4 bases at V and 0 bases at J, leaving 7 bases unmatched. The CDR3 region is CASSRGTGSYSYEQYF. CDR3 coding DNA: TGCGCCAGCAGCCGAGGGACAGGGAGTTACTCCTACGAGCAGTACTTC.

The table lists this clone with a few counts. The chain is built from TRBV5-1 and TRBJ1-1; 7 bases align to TRBD1. CDR3 length: 14 residues. J was trimmed by 0 bases and V by 4 bases; bases with no gene match: 3. CDR1 and CDR2 (germline): SGHRS, YFSETQ. This CDR3 reads CASSRDSMNTEAFF. The CDR3 nucleotides read TGCGCCAGCAGCCGGGACAGCATGAACACTGAAGCTTTCTTT.

The rearrangement links TRBV11-3 to TRBJ1-4; 9 nucleotides match TRBD1. With 5 bases clipped from V and 6 bases from J, the junction kept 13 bases outside the gene matches. The germline gives CDR1 SGHNT, CDR2 YENEEA. This CDR3 comprises 17 residues. CDR3 sequence (DNA): TGTGCCAGCAGCGATTGGATGGGACAGGGAAGTCATGAAAAACTGTTTTTT. Translated: CASSDWMGQGSHEKLFF.

The rearrangement joins TRBV9 to TRBJ2-5; 8 nucleotides align to TRBD1. CDR3 length: 14 residues. The junction had 5 bases not matched to a gene; V was cut back by 6 bases and J by 1 base. Germline CDR1 reads SGDLS; CDR2 reads YYNGEE. The chain's CDR3 is CASNPQGGQETQYF. In nucleotides, the CDR3 is TGTGCCAGCAACCCACAGGGGGGCCAAGAGACCCAGTACTTC.

The CDR3 sequence is CASSKGPDRVSFEKLFF. CDR3 nucleotides: TGTGCCAGCAGTAAAGGCCCGGACAGGGTTTCGTTTGAAAAACTGTTTTTT. This chain joins TRBV28 and TRBJ1-4; 8 bases align to TRBD1. The ends lost 5 bases at V and 7 bases at J; junction bases unmatched: 15. Germline CDR1 and CDR2: MDHEN and SYDVKM. There are 17 residues in the CDR3.

V is TRBV28 and J is TRBJ2-1, with 7 bases that match TRBD1. The CDR3 sequence is 17 residues long. V dropped 3 bases and J dropped 5; count of bases not matched to a gene: 13. Germline CDR1 and CDR2: MDHEN and SYDVKM. The CDR3 DNA reads TGTGCCAGCAGTTTTATTTTACCAGGACAGGAAAACAATGAGCAGTTCTTC. Its protein is CASSFILPGQENNEQFF.